This TCR beta chain was sequenced in a study of early T cells in non-severe SARS-CoV-2 infection. This clonotype was counted ten times or more. MiXCR was run by TCRdb on the 5' RACE reads, yielding one entry per CDR3 protein. The sample lists about 31,000 distinct CDR3 sequences; 4.5% to 6% were seen once. The CDR3 is 14 residues long. From germline, CDR1 is ENHRY and CDR2 SYGVKD. The V gene lost 6 bases and the J gene lost 3 bases, with 14 bases spanning the gap. The sample was whole blood. The chain carries TRBV10-3 and TRBJ2-5; D not certain. The receptor comes from an adult who was a healthcare worker with PCR-confirmed SARS-CoV-2 infection or an uninfected control (not recorded which). CDR3 bases: TGTGCCATCAGCGGTTCTTATAGAGAAGAGACCCAGTACTTC. Its protein is CAISGSYREETQYF.